One and the same sample provided the 13 T cell receptor beta chains below, sequenced in a study of T cell responses to AZD1222 COVID-19 vaccine. Libraries were prepared by immunoSEQ multiplex PCR; TCRdb keeps only in-frame clonotypes and omits some of them. The profile shows some 80,000 clones, 90% to 95% of them singletons. The input for sequencing was peripheral blood, taken on day 0 of AZD1222 vaccination. The source is an adult in good health.

The chain recombines TRBV19 with TRBJ1-1; possibly TRBD1 for D (5 bases). The CDR3 extends over 13 amino acids. In germline, CDR1 is LNHDA, CDR2 SQIVND (reference sequence). The V gene lost 1 base and the J gene lost 10 bases, with 13 bases spanning the gap. CDR3 protein: CASSIVKGLRAFF. For the CDR3, the DNA is TGTGCCAGTAGTATAGTTAAGGGGCTACGAGCTTTCTTT.

The chain combines TRBV5-1 with TRBJ2-7; D may correspond to TRBD1 or TRBD2 (5 bases each). The V and J ends lost 7 bases and 5 bases respectively, with 19 bases between them. Germline V lookup: CDR1 SGHRS, CDR2 YFSETQ. The CDR3 runs 14 residues. CDR3 loop: CASAPTTGTHEQYF. The CDR3 bases are TGCGCCAGCGCCCCCACGACGGGGACCCACGAGCAGTACTTC.

This clone was detected a few times. This chain connects TRBV7-9 to TRBJ2-1; D uncertain. V was shortened by 10 bases and J by 0 bases, with 16 bases between the two germline ends. Per germline, CDR1 SEHNR and CDR2 FQNEAQ (reference sequence). CDR3 length: 15 amino acids. CDR3 amino acids: CATTPLQSSYNEQFF. The DNA for the CDR3 is TGTGCCACCACGCCCTTACAGAGCTCCTACAATGAGCAGTTCTTC.

The V gene is TRBV28, the J gene TRBJ1-5, with D uncertain. Per germline, CDR1 MDHEN and CDR2 SYDVKM. Trimming removed 7 bases from V and 1 base from J, with 14 bases in between. The CDR3 spans 15 residues. CDR3 residues: CASTVGGNSNQPQHF. CDR3 in DNA: TGTGCCAGCACTGTGGGAGGGAACAGCAATCAGCCCCAGCATTTT. Combining the CDR3 with reference TRBV28 and TRBJ1-5 gives the whole variable domain DVKVTQSSRYLVKRTGEKVFLECVQDMDHENMFWYRQDPGLGLRLIYFSYDVKMKEKGDIPEGYSVSREKKERFSLILESASTNQTSMYLCASTVGGNSNQPQHFGDGTRLSIL.

The rearrangement joins TRBV30 to TRBJ1-2; perhaps TRBD1 as D (5 bases). The germline V and J ends were trimmed by 4 bases and 8 bases, with 14 bases remaining between them. The V gene's germline CDR1 is GTSNPN and CDR2 SVGIG (reference sequence). This CDR3 is built from 12 residues. CDR3: CAWTPGREGYTF. The CDR3 nucleotides are TGTGCCTGGACTCCGGGGCGGGAAGGCTACACCTTC.

The chain joins TRBV27 to TRBJ2-4; 13 bases match TRBD2. Trimming removed 5 bases from V and 0 bases from J; junction bases left unmatched: 10. CDR3 length: 19 amino acids. Germline assignment: CDR1 MNHEY and CDR2 SMNVEV (reference sequence). CDR3 coding DNA: TGTGCCAGCAGTCCCCGGGGACTAGCGGGGACAGTAGCCAAAAACATTCAGTACTTC. Encoded protein: CASSPRGLAGTVAKNIQYF.

V and J are TRBV28 and TRBJ1-3; tentative D call: TRBD1 (6 bases). The CDR3 loop spans 14 amino acids. The V end was cut by 5 bases, the J end by 7 bases, with 15 bases between. Germline-derived CDR1 and CDR2 are MDHEN and SYDVKM. The CDR3 DNA reads TGTGCCAGCAGTGCGATCAGGGGAGTTAACACCATATATTTT. Amino acid sequence: CASSAIRGVNTIYF.

The chain carries TRBV28 and TRBJ1-3; a possible D gene is TRBD1 (5 bases). There are 13 residues in the CDR3. V lost 3 bases to trimming and J lost 7 bases, with 10 bases between them. CDR1 is MDHEN and CDR2 is SYDVKM in the germline V gene. The CDR3 region is CASSFGGTNTIYF. For the CDR3, the DNA is TGTGCCAGCAGTTTTGGGGGAACGAACACCATATATTTT. The whole variable domain, filled in from reference TRBV28 and TRBJ1-3, reads DVKVTQSSRYLVKRTGEKVFLECVQDMDHENMFWYRQDPGLGLRLIYFSYDVKMKEKGDIPEGYSVSREKKERFSLILESASTNQTSMYLCASSFGGTNTIYFGEGSWLTVV.

The sample holds one count of this clone. The V gene is TRBV5-1, the J gene TRBJ1-6; perhaps TRBD1 as D (6 bases). V was pared by 3 bases and J by 6 bases, with 13 bases between. The CDR3 sequence is 15 residues long. Looked up from germline, CDR1 is SGHRS and CDR2 is YFSETQ. The CDR3 DNA reads as TGCGCCAGCAGCTCTCAGGGGAAATCTAATTCACCCCTCCACTTT. Protein: CASSSQGKSNSPLHF.

V gene TRBV6-6 combines with J gene TRBJ2-7; D gene unclear. The CDR3 has 12 residues. V shed 6 bases and J shed 1 base, with 7 bases lying between them. The germline gives CDR1 MNHNY, CDR2 SVGAGI (reference sequence). The CDR3 DNA sequence: TGTGCCAGCAGCTTCCTTTCCTACGAGCAGTACTTC. Amino acids: CASSFLSYEQYF.

The J gene is TRBJ2-7, the V gene TRBV28; D is unresolved. Germline CDR1 MDHEN, CDR2 SYDVKM. The CDR3 sequence is 12 residues long. V was trimmed by 5 bases and J by 9 bases, leaving 14 bases between them. Here the CDR3 DNA reads TGTGCCAGCAGTACTACATGGGCCATGCAGTACTTC. This translates into CASSTTWAMQYF.

The V and J genes are TRBV7-2 and TRBJ1-2, with D unclear. The germline V gene has CDR1 SGHTA and CDR2 FQGNSA. The CDR3 runs 12 residues. V lost 1 base, J lost 14 bases, and 14 bases lay in between. CDR3 sequence reads: CASSLEMGSRTF. The CDR3 DNA is TGTGCCAGCAGCTTAGAAATGGGGAGTAGAACCTTC.

This rearrangement joins TRBV4-2 to TRBJ2-5; 10 bases align to TRBD1. The length of the CDR3 is 14 residues. CDR1 LGHNA and CDR2 YNFKEQ come from the germline V gene. Losses at the gene ends were 4 bases for V and 4 bases for J; bases not matched to a gene: 3. CDR3 in DNA: TGTGCCAGCAGCCTCGGGACAGGGGCAGAGACCCAGTACTTC. It is translated as CASSLGTGAETQYF.